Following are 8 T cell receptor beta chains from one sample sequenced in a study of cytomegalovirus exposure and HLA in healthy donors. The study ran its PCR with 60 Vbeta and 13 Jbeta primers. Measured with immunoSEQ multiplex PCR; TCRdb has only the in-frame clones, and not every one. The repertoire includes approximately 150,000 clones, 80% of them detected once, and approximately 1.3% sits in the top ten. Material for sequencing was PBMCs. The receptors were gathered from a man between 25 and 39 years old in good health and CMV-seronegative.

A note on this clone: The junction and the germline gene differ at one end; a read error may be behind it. The CDR3 here is CASRGTGKGTHTQYF. CDR3 nucleotides: TGTGCCAGCAGGGGGACAGGGAAAGGCACACATACGCAGTATTTT. V is TRBV28 and J is TRBJ2-3; 9 bases line up with TRBD1. Looked up from germline, CDR1 is MDHEN and CDR2 is SYDVKM. The CDR3 is 15 residues long. The whole variable domain, filled in from reference TRBV28 and TRBJ2-3, reads DVKVTQSSRYLVKRTGEKVFLECVQDMDHENMFWYRQDPGLGLRLIYFSYDVKMKEKGDIPEGYSVSREKKERFSLILESASTNQTSMYLCASRGTGKGTHTQYFGPGTRLTVL.

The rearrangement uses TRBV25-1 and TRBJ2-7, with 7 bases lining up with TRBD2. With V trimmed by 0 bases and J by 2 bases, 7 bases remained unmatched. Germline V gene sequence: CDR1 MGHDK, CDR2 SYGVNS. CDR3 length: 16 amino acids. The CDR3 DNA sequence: TGTGCCAGCAGTGAATATTTCGCGGGGGAGACCTACGAGCAGTACTTC. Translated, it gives CASSEYFAGETYEQYF.

The DNA for the CDR3 is TGTGCCAGCAGCGGGGGGACAGGGGGCCTCTACGAGCAGTACTTC. Residues: CASSGGTGGLYEQYF. J is TRBJ2-7 and V is TRBV2, with TRBD1 matching over 12 bases. The CDR3 extends over 15 amino acids. Germline assignment: CDR1 SNHLY and CDR2 FYNNEI. V dropped 6 bases and J dropped 3; count of bases not matched to a gene: 6.

The DNA for the CDR3 is TGTGCCAGCAGCCCCCGACTAGCGGGGGAAACGAACACCGGGGAGCTGTTTTTT. Translating it yields CASSPRLAGETNTGELFF. The chain combines TRBV4-2 with TRBJ2-2; TRBD2 matches at 12 bases. The V segment lost 4 bases and the J segment 0 bases; nucleotides outside the gene matches: 6. CDR3 size: 18 residues. Germline V CDR1 and CDR2: LGHNA, YNFKEQ.

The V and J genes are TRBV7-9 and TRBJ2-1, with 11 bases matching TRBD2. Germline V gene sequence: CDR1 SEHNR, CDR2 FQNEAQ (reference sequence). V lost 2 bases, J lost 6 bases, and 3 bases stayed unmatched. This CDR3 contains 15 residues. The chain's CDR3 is CASSLQLAGVNEQFF. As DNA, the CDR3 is TGTGCCAGCAGCTTACAACTAGCGGGAGTCAATGAGCAGTTCTTC.

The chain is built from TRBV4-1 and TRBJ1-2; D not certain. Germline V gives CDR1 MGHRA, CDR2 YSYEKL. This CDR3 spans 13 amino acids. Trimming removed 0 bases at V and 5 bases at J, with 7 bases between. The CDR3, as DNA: TGCGCCAGCAGCCAAGAGACGGGGTATGGCTACACCTTC. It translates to CASSQETGYGYTF.

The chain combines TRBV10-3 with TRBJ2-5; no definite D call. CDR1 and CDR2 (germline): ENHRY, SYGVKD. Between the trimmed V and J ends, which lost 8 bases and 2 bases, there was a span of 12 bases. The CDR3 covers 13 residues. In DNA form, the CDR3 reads TGTGCCATCGCAACAGAGATGCAAGAGACCCAGTACTTC. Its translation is CAIATEMQETQYF.

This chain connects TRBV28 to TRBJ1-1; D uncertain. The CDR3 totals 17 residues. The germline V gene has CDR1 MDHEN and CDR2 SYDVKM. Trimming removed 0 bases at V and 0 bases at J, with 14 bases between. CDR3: CASSLWRVMSLNTEAFF. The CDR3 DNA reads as TGTGCCAGCAGTTTATGGAGGGTGATGTCCTTGAACACTGAAGCTTTCTTT.